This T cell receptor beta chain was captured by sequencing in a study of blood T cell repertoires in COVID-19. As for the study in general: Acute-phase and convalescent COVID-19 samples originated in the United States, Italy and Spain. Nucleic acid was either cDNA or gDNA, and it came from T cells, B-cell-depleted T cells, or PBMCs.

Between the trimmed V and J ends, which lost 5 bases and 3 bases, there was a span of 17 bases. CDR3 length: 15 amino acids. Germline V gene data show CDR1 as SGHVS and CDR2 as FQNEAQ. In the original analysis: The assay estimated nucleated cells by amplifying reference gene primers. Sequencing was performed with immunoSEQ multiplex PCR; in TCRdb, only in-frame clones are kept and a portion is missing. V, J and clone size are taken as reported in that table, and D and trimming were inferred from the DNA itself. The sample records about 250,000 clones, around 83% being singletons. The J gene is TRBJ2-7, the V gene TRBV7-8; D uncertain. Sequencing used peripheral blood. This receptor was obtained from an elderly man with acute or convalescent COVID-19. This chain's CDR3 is CASSPRGVPLYEQYF. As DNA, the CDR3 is TGTGCCAGCAGCCCAAGAGGCGTCCCGCTCTACGAGCAGTACTTC. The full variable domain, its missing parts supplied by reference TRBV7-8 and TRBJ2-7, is GAGVSQSPRYKVAKRGQDVALRCDPISGHVSLFWYQQALGQGPEFLTYFQNEAQLDKSGLPSDRFFAERPEGSVSTLKIQRTQQEDSAVYLCASSPRGVPLYEQYFGPGTRLTVT.